Shown below are 29 T cell receptor beta chains from a single sample sequenced in a study of blood T cell repertoires in COVID-19 (dated by TCRdb to the early 2020s). The method was the immunoSEQ multiplex PCR assay. Drawn from immuneACCESS, this table holds only the in-frame rearrangements with V and J called that TCRdb kept. Clones are partly lost; checked studies trace under half to an unresolved V gene and leave the rest unexplained. The sample table lists about 260,000 clones, around 87% of them with a count of one. The ten largest clones add up to roughly 1.6% of the sample. The specimen sequenced was peripheral blood. Receptors originate from a woman between 40 and 55 years old who had recovered from COVID-19.

The chain couples TRBV10-3 to TRBJ2-1; 12 bases match TRBD2. Looked up from germline, CDR1 is ENHRY and CDR2 is SYGVKD. The J segment lost 6 bases and the V segment lost 5 bases, leaving 5 bases of the junction unmatched. The CDR3 length is 15 residues. CDR3 nucleotides: TGTGCCATCAGTACTAGCGGGGGGCATGGCAATGAGCAGTTCTTC. This translates into CAISTSGGHGNEQFF.

DNA for the CDR3: TGCGCCAGCAGTGAGTCGGATGGAGGGAGAGATACGCAGTATTTT. It translates to CASSESDGGRDTQYF. The J gene is TRBJ2-3, the V gene TRBV10-1; tentatively, D is TRBD2 (6 bases). Trimming left V 0 bases short and J 5 bases short, with 12 bases between. The CDR3 covers 15 residues. Germline-derived CDR1 and CDR2 are WNHNN and SYGVQD (reference sequence).

J is TRBJ1-5 and V is TRBV13; D perhaps matches TRBD1 (5 bases). With 4 bases removed from V and 0 bases from J, the gap between germline ends came to 7 bases. This CDR3 has 14 residues. CDR1 and CDR2 (germline): PRHDT, FYEKMQ (reference sequence). CDR3: CASSSQGSNQPQHF. For the CDR3, the DNA is TGTGCCAGCAGCTCCCAGGGTAGCAATCAGCCCCAGCATTTT.

In this sample, this clone turned up once. The rearrangement uses TRBV3-1 (or the pseudogene TRBV3-2) and TRBJ1-1, with D possibly TRBD1 on 6 matching bases. Germline CDR1 LGHDT, CDR2 YNNKEL (reference sequence). There are 14 residues in the CDR3. The V gene lost 2 bases and the J gene lost 2 bases, with 9 bases spanning the gap. The CDR3 is CASSQMDSNTEAFF. For the CDR3, the DNA is TGTGCCAGCAGCCAAATGGACAGCAACACTGAAGCTTTCTTT.

The chain has TRBV5-1 and TRBJ1-2; possible D gene TRBD1, 5 bases. The V gene lost 3 bases and the J gene lost 4 bases, with 13 bases spanning the gap. Germline V CDR1 and CDR2: SGHRS, YFSETQ. This CDR3 is 14 amino acids long. DNA for the CDR3: TGCGCCAGCAGCTCCCAGACAGCCGGCTATGGCTACACCTTC. This translates into CASSSQTAGYGYTF.

The V and J genes are TRBV7-2 and TRBJ2-7; 14 bases are a match to TRBD2. Germline lookup yields CDR1 SGHTA and CDR2 FQGNSA. V was clipped by 5 bases and J by 5 bases; unmatched bases: 14. CDR3 length: 18 residues. CDR3 bases: TGTGCCAGCAGCCTAAAAAGACTAGCGGGGGGGCCGTTCCACGAGCAGTACTTC. Translated, it gives CASSLKRLAGGPFHEQYF.

The chain has TRBV11-2 and TRBJ2-3, with 7 bases fitting TRBD1. V shed 2 bases, J shed 4 bases, and the junction held 6 bases outside the gene matches. CDR1 and CDR2 from the germline V gene are SGHAT and FQNNGV. The CDR3 has 15 amino acids. CDR3 nucleotide sequence: TGTGCCAGCAGCTTATTGACAGGGTGGGCAGATACGCAGTATTTT. Protein: CASSLLTGWADTQYF.

The chain is built from TRBV5-5 and TRBJ1-5; D may be TRBD1 (6 bases). The germline gives CDR1 SGHKS, CDR2 YYEKEE (reference sequence). V lost 0 bases and J lost 4, with 14 bases in between. The CDR3 spans 16 residues. The CDR3 sequence is CASSLDRAYLNQPQHF. In nucleotides, the CDR3 is TGTGCCAGCAGCTTGGACAGGGCGTATTTGAATCAGCCCCAGCATTTT. Full variable domain (rest looked up from reference TRBV5-5 and TRBJ1-5): DAGVTQSPTHLIKTRGQQVTLRCSPISGHKSVSWYQQVLGQGPQFIFQYYEKEERGRGNFPDRFSARQFPNYSSELNVNALLLGDSALYLCASSLDRAYLNQPQHFGDGTRLSIL.

The chain joins TRBV5-4 to TRBJ2-5; D perhaps matches TRBD2 (6 bases). Germline V gives CDR1 SGHNT, CDR2 YYREEE (reference sequence). Trimming took off 4 bases at V and 1 base at J, with 14 bases between the two ends. The CDR3 sequence is 15 residues long. The CDR3 region is CASSRAGPSQETQYF. The CDR3, as DNA: TGTGCCAGCAGCAGGGCGGGACCTAGCCAAGAGACCCAGTACTTC.

This chain uses TRBV9 with TRBJ1-1; no clear D gene. Germline values: CDR1 SGDLS, CDR2 YYNGEE. Trimming took off 4 bases at V and 10 bases at J, with 20 bases between the two ends. The CDR3 covers 14 residues. CDR3 in DNA: TGTGCCAGCAGCTCTCAACCCACGGCAGGCGCAGCTTTCTTT. The encoded protein is CASSSQPTAGAAFF.

The J gene is TRBJ1-2, the V gene TRBV7-2; maybe TRBD1 (5 bases). This CDR3 region has 14 residues. Germline V CDR1 and CDR2: SGHTA, FQGNSA. Trimming took 2 bases from V and 3 from J, leaving 10 bases between them. CDR3 protein: CASSLSTAYYGYTF. The CDR3 coding sequence is TGTGCCAGCAGCTTATCGACAGCTTACTATGGCTACACCTTC.

The chain links TRBV5-1 to TRBJ1-2; the D is unclear. Germline CDR1 is SGHRS and CDR2 is YFSETQ. With 4 bases removed from V and 4 bases from J, the gap between germline ends came to 8 bases. The CDR3 consists of 12 residues. The CDR3 sequence is CASSGEGYGYTF. For the CDR3, the DNA is TGCGCCAGCAGCGGGGAGGGCTATGGCTACACCTTC.

The CDR3 sequence: CASSLAGAREQFF. CDR3 sequence (DNA): TGTGCCAGCAGCTTAGCAGGGGCTAGAGAGCAGTTCTTC. The chain has TRBV7-9 and TRBJ2-1; TRBD1 is a possible D gene (5 bases). CDR3 size: 13 residues. The germline V and J ends were trimmed by 0 bases and 10 bases, with 10 bases remaining between them. Germline V gene sequence: CDR1 SEHNR, CDR2 FQNEAQ (reference sequence).

The V and J genes are TRBV10-3 and TRBJ2-6; 12 bases align to TRBD1. Germline V lookup: CDR1 ENHRY, CDR2 SYGVKD. There are 18 residues in the CDR3. V shed 4 bases and J 0 bases; nucleotides not matched to a gene: 4. The chain's CDR3 is CAISVGDRGLSGANVLTF. The CDR3 DNA is TGTGCCATCAGTGTAGGGGACAGGGGGCTCTCTGGGGCCAACGTCCTGACTTTC.

The V call is TRBV7-6, the J call TRBJ2-7; maybe TRBD1 (6 bases). Trimming removed 2 bases from V and 3 bases from J, with 17 bases in between. The CDR3 consists of 16 residues. In germline, CDR1 is SGHVS, CDR2 FNYEAQ. The CDR3 reads CASSLNPPGHHYEQYF. The CDR3 bases are TGTGCCAGCAGCTTAAATCCCCCGGGACACCACTACGAGCAGTACTTC.

CDR3 in DNA: TGTGCCAGCAGCTTTAGGACAGCCGGGGAGCTGTTTTTT. Amino acid sequence: CASSFRTAGELFF. The rearrangement links TRBV7-7 to TRBJ2-2; D possibly corresponds to TRBD1 (6 bases). The germline V gene has CDR1 SSHAT and CDR2 FNYEAQ (reference sequence). The V gene lost 3 bases and the J gene lost 6 bases, with 8 bases spanning the gap. This CDR3 contains 13 residues.

The V and J genes are TRBV18 and TRBJ1-1; no reliable D call. Germline V gives CDR1 KGHSH, CDR2 LQKENI. The CDR3 loop spans 17 amino acids. V was shortened by 3 bases and J by 0 bases, with 17 bases between the two germline ends. The CDR3 region has the DNA TGTGCCAGCTCACCCCCGTCCAGTGGAGGGATGAACACTGAAGCTTTCTTT. It translates to CASSPPSSGGMNTEAFF.

This chain joins TRBV24-1 and TRBJ2-2, with 11 nucleotides matching TRBD1. J lost 3 bases, V lost 5 bases, and 16 bases had no gene match. The CDR3 loop spans 20 amino acids. Germline CDR1 KGHDR, CDR2 SFDVKD. CDR3 residues: CATSAAGDRGGPRHTGELFF. DNA for the CDR3: TGTGCCACCAGTGCCGCTGGGGACAGGGGGGGCCCCCGACACACCGGGGAGCTGTTTTTT.

There are a few counts of this clone. This chain connects TRBV3-1 (or the pseudogene TRBV3-2) to TRBJ2-5; possibly TRBD1 for D (6 bases). The length of the CDR3 is 15 residues. Germline lookup yields CDR1 LGHDT and CDR2 YNNKEL (reference sequence). Trimming shortened V by 2 bases and J by 1 base, and 11 bases separated the two germline ends. In nucleotides, the CDR3 is TGTGCCAGCAGCCAATTTCAGGGGCCCCAAGAGACCCAGTACTTC. Its translation is CASSQFQGPQETQYF.

The gene calls are TRBV7-2 and TRBJ2-4; no firm D call. The CDR3 contains 11 residues. V was clipped by 7 bases and J by 4 bases, with 5 bases between them. Germline CDR1 reads SGHTA; CDR2 reads FQGNSA. The CDR3 nucleotides are TGTGCCAGCACACTTAAAAACATTCAGTACTTC. Protein sequence: CASTLKNIQYF.

The rearrangement joins TRBV6-2 or TRBV6-3 to TRBJ1-1, with D possibly being TRBD1 (5 bases). The germline CDR1 and CDR2 sequences are MNHEY and SVGEGT. The ends were cut back, 6 bases at V and 0 bases at J, with 11 bases in the middle. This CDR3 is built from 14 residues. The CDR3 protein is CASSPGLLNTEAFF. CDR3 nucleotide sequence: TGTGCCAGCAGCCCGGGACTTCTGAACACTGAAGCTTTCTTT.

V is TRBV27 and J is TRBJ2-7; 9 bases align to TRBD1. CDR1 and CDR2 (germline): MNHEY, SMNVEV (reference sequence). The V gene end was trimmed by 5 bases and the J gene end by 5 bases; junction bases not matched to a gene: 10. This CDR3 comprises 15 residues. The CDR3 DNA is TGTGCCAGCAGTCTCCCGGGACAGGGAAGCCACGAGCAGTACTTC. Translating gives CASSLPGQGSHEQYF.

The chain joins TRBV7-9 to TRBJ2-7; TRBD1 matches at 7 bases. V lost 0 bases, J lost 1 base, and 6 bases stayed unmatched. This CDR3 has 16 residues. The germline gives CDR1 SEHNR, CDR2 FQNEAQ (reference sequence). The CDR3 region has the DNA TGTGCCAGCAGCTTAGCTCCGTCGACAGGGTCCTACGAGCAGTACTTC. It is translated as CASSLAPSTGSYEQYF.

The rearrangement uses TRBV4-1 and TRBJ1-3, with TRBD1 matching over 9 bases. The CDR3 is 18 residues long. In germline, CDR1 is MGHRA, CDR2 YSYEKL. J gave up 5 bases and V 0 bases, and 11 bases lay outside the gene matches. CDR3 nucleotides: TGCGCCAGCAGCCAAGAAGGGGAATACAGGGGGCCAAGAAACACCATATATTTT. Amino acids: CASSQEGEYRGPRNTIYF.

This sequence joins TRBV5-4 and TRBJ2-7; maybe TRBD2 (7 bases). The V gene's germline CDR1 is SGHNT and CDR2 YYREEE (reference sequence). The CDR3 sequence is 15 residues long. The V end was cut by 7 bases, the J end by 2 bases, with 19 bases between. This CDR3 reads CASGGDLQGPYEQYF. CDR3 bases: TGTGCCAGCGGGGGGGACTTACAGGGTCCCTACGAGCAGTACTTC.

This chain links TRBV6-5 with TRBJ1-1; weak D call: TRBD1 (5 bases). This CDR3 is 13 amino acids long. The ends were cut back, 1 base at V and 5 bases at J, with 8 bases in the middle. Germline V gene data show CDR1 as MNHEY and CDR2 as SVGAGI. The CDR3 nucleotides are TGTGCCAGCAGTTACTGGGGGGAAACTGAAGCTTTCTTT. It yields the protein CASSYWGETEAFF.

The CDR3 DNA reads as TGTGCCAGCAGCTTAGTGGACAAAGGGAATCAGCCCCAGCATTTT. Translating gives CASSLVDKGNQPQHF. This chain links TRBV7-2 with TRBJ1-5, with D possibly matching TRBD1 (5 bases). Trimming pared 1 base from V and 4 bases from J, leaving 11 bases between. CDR1 and CDR2 (germline): SGHTA, FQGNSA. This CDR3 comprises 15 residues.

The genes are TRBV19 and TRBJ1-2; 8 bases agree with TRBD1. With V trimmed by 4 bases and J by 8 bases, 6 bases remained unmatched. The germline V gene encodes CDR1 LNHDA and CDR2 SQIVND (reference sequence). The CDR3 is 13 residues long. The CDR3 is CASSKDRVGGYTF. CDR3 DNA: TGTGCCAGTAGTAAGGACAGGGTGGGAGGCTACACCTTC.

The V and J genes are TRBV10-3 and TRBJ1-2; D unclear. Germline loops: CDR1 ENHRY, CDR2 SYGVKD. This CDR3 is built from 14 residues. V lost 8 bases and J lost 2, with 15 bases in between. The CDR3 sequence is CAIQSDRSNYGYTF. The CDR3, as DNA: TGTGCCATCCAGAGCGACCGAAGCAACTATGGCTACACCTTC.